This T cell receptor beta chain was observed in a study of blood T cell repertoires in COVID-19. Across the whole study: From the United States, Italy and Spain came samples of acute and convalescent COVID-19. In each case, the material was cDNA or gDNA derived from T cells, B-cell-depleted T cells, or PBMCs.

A PCR-confirmed or clinician-diagnosed COVID-19 case had contacted exposed participants within 2 weeks of entry. Trimming at V came to 3 bases and at J to 0 bases, leaving 2 bases not matched to a gene. The CDR3 loop spans 15 amino acids. Germline CDR1 and CDR2: MNHEY and SVGAGI. Methods used by the authors: Nucleated cell counts were estimated from reference gene primer amplification. TCRdb's copy holds only in-frame clones and misses some; the assay was immunoSEQ multiplex PCR. V, J and clone size were drawn from that table, and D and trimming were deduced from the DNA. Of some 290,000 clones listed, 90% are singletons.

The TCR comes from a woman in her 30s who had been exposed to COVID-19. The gene calls are TRBV6-5 and TRBJ1-2, with 9 positions matching TRBD1. Sequencing was carried out using PBMCs or T cells enriched from blood (not recorded which). CDR3 loop: CASSYGQGTNYGYTF. CDR3 bases: TGTGCCAGCAGTTATGGACAGGGGACTAACTATGGCTACACCTTC.